The T cell receptor (beta chain) described here comes from a study of response to subunit inactivated influenza vaccine. The V gene's germline CDR1 is SGHRS and CDR2 YFSETQ. The CDR3 length is 13 residues. The V and J ends lost 0 bases and 6 bases respectively, with 7 bases between them. TCRdb redid the calling of the RT-PCR reads with MiXCR, one entry per CDR3 protein. The sample yields almost 600,000 distinct CDR3 sequences, 13% to 15% seen once. The gene calls are TRBV5-1 and TRBJ2-1, with no clear D. Material: PBMCs from blood, obtained roughly 13 days after vaccination. The sequence derives from a man aged 50 to 59 who received an inactivated influenza vaccine. The DNA of the CDR3 is TGCGCCAGCAGCTTGGCCCAGATCAATGAGCAGTTCTTC. The encoded protein is CASSLAQINEQFF.